What follows are 6 T cell receptor beta chains derived from one specimen sequenced in a study of T-cell reconstitution after alpha-beta-depleted transplantation in children. For TCRbeta, the library was prepared with unique molecular identifiers. TCRdb reanalysed the PCR reads using MiXCR and keeps one entry per CDR3 protein. The repertoire holds some 600,000 distinct CDR3 sequences, with 13% as singletons. Sequenced here: PBMCs, mostly from graft donor cells, sampled 360 days after TCRalphabeta/CD19-depleted stem cell transplant. The source is a male patient between 5 and 17 years old who had a stem cell transplant for acute myeloid leukemia, so the T cells may come from the graft donor.

Many counts were recorded for this clonotype. The chain links TRBV20-1 to TRBJ2-7, with 8 positions matching TRBD2. Germline V gives CDR1 DFQATT, CDR2 SNEGSKA (reference sequence). This CDR3 is 15 amino acids long. V shed 0 bases and J 2 bases; nucleotides not matched to a gene: 6. The CDR3 here is CSARDSSGSAYEQYF. In nucleotides, the CDR3 is TGCAGTGCTAGAGATTCGAGCGGGAGCGCCTACGAGCAGTACTTC.

This clonotype was seen repeatedly, ten times or more. The chain is built from TRBV4-2 and TRBJ2-7; tentatively, D is TRBD1 or TRBD2 (6 bases each). The CDR3 contains 15 residues. The germline V gene encodes CDR1 LGHNA and CDR2 YNFKEQ. The germline V and J ends were trimmed by 1 base and 1 base, with 11 bases remaining between them. CDR3 loop: CASSQGQGGSYEQYF. DNA for the CDR3: TGTGCCAGCAGCCAAGGGCAAGGGGGGTCCTACGAGCAGTACTTC.

Only a few counts were recorded for this clonotype. The V call is TRBV5-1, the J call TRBJ2-5; possibly TRBD2 for D (5 bases). The CDR3 has 15 residues. V shed 4 bases and J shed 4 bases, with 17 bases lying between them. CDR1 and CDR2 from the germline V gene are SGHRS and YFSETQ. CDR3 sequence (DNA): TGCGCCAGCAGCCCCCGGGCCGGGGTAGCAGAGACCCAGTACTTC. Translated, it gives CASSPRAGVAETQYF.

This chain joins TRBV20-1 and TRBJ2-3, with TRBD1 identical over 10 bases. This CDR3 has 15 residues. J was trimmed by 5 bases and V by 3 bases; bases with no gene match: 8. Germline V CDR1 and CDR2: DFQATT, SNEGSKA (reference sequence). The CDR3 reads CSASRDRGGEDTQYF. CDR3 DNA: TGCAGTGCTAGCCGGGACAGGGGAGGTGAAGATACGCAGTATTTT.

This clonotype came up a few times. The chain links TRBV19 to TRBJ2-3; D not certain. V was pared by 7 bases and J by 0 bases, with 14 bases between. Germline V gene data show CDR1 as LNHDA and CDR2 as SQIVND (reference sequence). This CDR3 is 15 amino acids long. DNA of the CDR3: TGTGCCAGTATGGCCCGTGGCCTAAGCACAGATACGCAGTATTTT. Translated, it gives CASMARGLSTDTQYF.

The chain is built from TRBV7-9 and TRBJ2-7; TRBD2 matches at 8 bases. The CDR3 is 13 residues long. The V gene's germline CDR1 is SEHNR and CDR2 FQNEAQ (reference sequence). J lost 4 bases, V lost 2 bases, and 1 base had no gene match. The CDR3 bases are TGTGCCAGCAGCTTAAAGCGGGAGTACGAGCAGTACTTC. Translated: CASSLKREYEQYF.